This TCR beta chain was profiled in a study of T cell changes during pregnancy in multiple sclerosis. V was clipped by 3 bases and J by 5 bases, with 23 bases between them. Germline lookup yields CDR1 LNHDA and CDR2 SQIVND (reference sequence). The CDR3 has 18 amino acids. TCRdb keeps only in-frame clones here, not all; method: immunoSEQ multiplex PCR. The sample yields roughly 58,000 clones, roughly nine tenths seen once. This clone appeared a single time. The TCR was taken from a female donor with multiple sclerosis, enrolled in a pregnancy study. The source was CD8+ T cells from peripheral blood mononuclear cells, collected before pregnancy. V is TRBV19 and J is TRBJ1-5; D perhaps matches TRBD1 (5 bases). The CDR3 bases are TGTGCCAGTAGTATCGACCCGAACAGGCCAGGAAAGGATCAGCCCCAGCATTTT. Translation: CASSIDPNRPGKDQPQHF.